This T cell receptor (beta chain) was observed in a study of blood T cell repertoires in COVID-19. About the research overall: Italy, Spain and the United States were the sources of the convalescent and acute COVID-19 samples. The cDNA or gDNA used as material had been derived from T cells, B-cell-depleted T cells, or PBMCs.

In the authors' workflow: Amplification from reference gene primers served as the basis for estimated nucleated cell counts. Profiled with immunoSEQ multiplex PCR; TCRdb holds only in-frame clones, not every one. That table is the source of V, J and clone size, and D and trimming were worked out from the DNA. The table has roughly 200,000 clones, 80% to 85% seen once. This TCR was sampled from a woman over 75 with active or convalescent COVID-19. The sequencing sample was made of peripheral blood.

CDR3 bases: TGTGCCAGCAGCTTGACTTCGGCAGGCACAGCTAACTATGGCTACACCTTC. This translates into CASSLTSAGTANYGYTF. The gene calls are TRBV5-5 and TRBJ1-2; D unclear. Trimming left V 1 base short and J 0 bases short, with 16 bases between. This CDR3 has 17 amino acids. Looked up from germline, CDR1 is SGHKS and CDR2 is YYEKEE (reference sequence).